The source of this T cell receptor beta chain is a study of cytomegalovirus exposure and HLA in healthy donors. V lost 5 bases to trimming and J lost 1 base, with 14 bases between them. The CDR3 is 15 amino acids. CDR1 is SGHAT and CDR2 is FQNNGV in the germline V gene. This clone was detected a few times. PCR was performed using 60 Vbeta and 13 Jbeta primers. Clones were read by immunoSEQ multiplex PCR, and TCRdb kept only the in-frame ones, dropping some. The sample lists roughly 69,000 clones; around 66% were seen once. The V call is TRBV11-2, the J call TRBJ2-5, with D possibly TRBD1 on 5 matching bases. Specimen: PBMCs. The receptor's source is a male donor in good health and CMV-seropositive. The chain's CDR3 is CASSRSWGGQETQYF. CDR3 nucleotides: TGTGCCAGCAGCCGAAGCTGGGGCGGCCAAGAGACCCAGTACTTC.